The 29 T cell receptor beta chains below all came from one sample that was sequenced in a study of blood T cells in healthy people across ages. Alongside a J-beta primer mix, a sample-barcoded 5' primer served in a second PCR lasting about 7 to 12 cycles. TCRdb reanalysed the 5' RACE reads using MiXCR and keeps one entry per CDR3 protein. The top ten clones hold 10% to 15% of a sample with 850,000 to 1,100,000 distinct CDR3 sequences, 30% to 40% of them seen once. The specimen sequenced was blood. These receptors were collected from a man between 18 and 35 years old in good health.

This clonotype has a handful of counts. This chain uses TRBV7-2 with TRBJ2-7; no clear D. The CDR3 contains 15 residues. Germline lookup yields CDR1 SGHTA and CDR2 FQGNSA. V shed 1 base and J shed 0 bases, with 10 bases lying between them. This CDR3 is CASSLDTESSYEQYF. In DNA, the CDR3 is TGTGCCAGCAGCTTAGATACAGAGAGCTCCTACGAGCAGTACTTC.

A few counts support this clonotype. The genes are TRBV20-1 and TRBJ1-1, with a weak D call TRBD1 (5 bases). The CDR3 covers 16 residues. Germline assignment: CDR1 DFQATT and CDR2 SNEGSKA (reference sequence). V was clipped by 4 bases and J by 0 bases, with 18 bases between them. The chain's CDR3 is CSATIPGTDMNTEAFF. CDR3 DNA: TGCAGTGCTACTATCCCCGGGACTGACATGAACACTGAAGCTTTCTTT.

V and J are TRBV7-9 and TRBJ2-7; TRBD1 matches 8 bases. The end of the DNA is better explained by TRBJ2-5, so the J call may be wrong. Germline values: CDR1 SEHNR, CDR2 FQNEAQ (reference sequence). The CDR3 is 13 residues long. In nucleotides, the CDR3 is TGTGCCAGCAGCTTACTCACAGGGGGGACCCAGTACTTC. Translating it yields CASSLLTGGTQYF.

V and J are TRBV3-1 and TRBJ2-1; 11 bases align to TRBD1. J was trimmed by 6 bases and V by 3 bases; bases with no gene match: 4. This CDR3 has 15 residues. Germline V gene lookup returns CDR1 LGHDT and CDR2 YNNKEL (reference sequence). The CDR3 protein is CASSHGQGAINEQFF. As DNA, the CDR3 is TGTGCCAGCAGCCATGGACAGGGGGCGATCAATGAGCAGTTCTTC.

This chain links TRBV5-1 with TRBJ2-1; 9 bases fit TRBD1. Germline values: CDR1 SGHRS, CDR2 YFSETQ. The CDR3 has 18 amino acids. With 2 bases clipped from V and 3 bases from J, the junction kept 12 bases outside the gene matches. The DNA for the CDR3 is TGCGCCAGCAGCTTACGAGGTCCGCCGGGACAGGGCTACAATGAGCAGTTCTTC. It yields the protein CASSLRGPPGQGYNEQFF.

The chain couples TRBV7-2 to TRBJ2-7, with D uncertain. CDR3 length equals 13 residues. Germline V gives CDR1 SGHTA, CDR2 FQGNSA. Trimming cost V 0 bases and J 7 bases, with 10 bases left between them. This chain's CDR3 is CASSLAERREQYF. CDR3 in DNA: TGTGCCAGCAGCTTAGCGGAGAGGCGGGAGCAGTACTTC.

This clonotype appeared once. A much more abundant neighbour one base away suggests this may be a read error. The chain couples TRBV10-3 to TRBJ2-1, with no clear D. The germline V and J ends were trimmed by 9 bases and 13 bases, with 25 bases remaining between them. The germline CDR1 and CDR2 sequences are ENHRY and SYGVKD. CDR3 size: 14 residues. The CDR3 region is CAIAAAIQSETQFF. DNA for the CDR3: TGTGCCATAGCCGCCGCAATTCAGTCAGAGACCCAGTTCTTC.

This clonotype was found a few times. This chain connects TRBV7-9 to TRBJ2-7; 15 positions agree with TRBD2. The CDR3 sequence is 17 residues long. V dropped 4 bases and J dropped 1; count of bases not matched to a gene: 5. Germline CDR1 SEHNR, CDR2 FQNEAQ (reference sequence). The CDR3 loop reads CASSSAGTSGGSYEQYF. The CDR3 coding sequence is TGTGCCAGCAGCTCAGCCGGGACTAGCGGGGGGTCCTACGAGCAGTACTTC.

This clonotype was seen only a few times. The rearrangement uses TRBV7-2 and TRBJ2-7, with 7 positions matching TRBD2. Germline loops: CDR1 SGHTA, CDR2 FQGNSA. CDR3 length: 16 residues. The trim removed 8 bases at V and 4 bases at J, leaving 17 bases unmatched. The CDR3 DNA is TGTGCCAGCTCGCCAGCACGGGGGGATCTCCCTTACGAGCAGTACTTC. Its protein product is CASSPARGDLPYEQYF.

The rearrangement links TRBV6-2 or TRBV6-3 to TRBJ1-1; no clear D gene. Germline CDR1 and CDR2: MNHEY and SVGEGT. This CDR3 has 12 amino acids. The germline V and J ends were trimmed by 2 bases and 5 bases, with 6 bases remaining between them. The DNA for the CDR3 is TGTGCCAGCAGTTACATAGGGACTGAAGCTTTCTTT. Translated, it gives CASSYIGTEAFF.

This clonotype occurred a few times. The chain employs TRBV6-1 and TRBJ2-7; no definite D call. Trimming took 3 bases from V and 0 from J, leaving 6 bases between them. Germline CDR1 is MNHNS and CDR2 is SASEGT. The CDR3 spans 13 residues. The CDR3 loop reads CASSELGSYEQYF. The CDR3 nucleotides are TGTGCCAGCAGTGAGTTGGGCTCCTACGAGCAGTACTTC.

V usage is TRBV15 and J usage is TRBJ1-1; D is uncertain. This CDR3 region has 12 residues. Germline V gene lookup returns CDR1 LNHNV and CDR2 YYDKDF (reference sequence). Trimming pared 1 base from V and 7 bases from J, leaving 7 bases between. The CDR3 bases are TGTGCCACCAGCAGAGTGAATGATGAAGCTTTCTTT. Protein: CATSRVNDEAFF.

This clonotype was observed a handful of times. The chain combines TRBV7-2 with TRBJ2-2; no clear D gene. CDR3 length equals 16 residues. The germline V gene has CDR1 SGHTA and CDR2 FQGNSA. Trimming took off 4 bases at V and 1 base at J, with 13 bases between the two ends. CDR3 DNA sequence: TGTGCCAGCAGCTCTACACCGAGATTGAACACCGGGGAGCTGTTTTTT. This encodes CASSSTPRLNTGELFF.

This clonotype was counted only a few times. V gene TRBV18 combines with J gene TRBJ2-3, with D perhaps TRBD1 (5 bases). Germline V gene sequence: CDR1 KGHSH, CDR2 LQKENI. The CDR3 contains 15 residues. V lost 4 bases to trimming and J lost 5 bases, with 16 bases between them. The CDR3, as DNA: TGTGCCAGCTCACTCGACAGTCTCTCCATAGATACGCAGTATTTT. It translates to CASSLDSLSIDTQYF.

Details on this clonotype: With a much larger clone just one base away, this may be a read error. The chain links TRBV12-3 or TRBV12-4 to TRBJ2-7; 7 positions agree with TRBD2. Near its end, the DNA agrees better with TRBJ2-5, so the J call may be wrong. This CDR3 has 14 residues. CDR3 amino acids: CASSASTSLGTQYF. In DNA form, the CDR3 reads TGTGCCAGCAGTGCATCGACTAGCCTGGGGACCCAGTACTTC.

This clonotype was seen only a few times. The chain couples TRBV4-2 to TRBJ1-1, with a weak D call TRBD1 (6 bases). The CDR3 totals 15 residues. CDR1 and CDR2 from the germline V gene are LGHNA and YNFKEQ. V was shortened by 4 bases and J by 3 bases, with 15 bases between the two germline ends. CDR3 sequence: CASSPLNRDHTEAFF. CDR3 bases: TGTGCCAGCAGCCCTCTTAACAGGGACCACACTGAAGCTTTCTTT.

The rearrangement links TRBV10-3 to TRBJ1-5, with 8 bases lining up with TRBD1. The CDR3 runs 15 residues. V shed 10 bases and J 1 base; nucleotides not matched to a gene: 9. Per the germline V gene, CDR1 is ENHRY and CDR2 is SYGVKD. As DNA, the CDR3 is TGTGCCACGCGGACAGGGCCGGGAAGCAATCAGCCCCAGCATTTT. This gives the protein CATRTGPGSNQPQHF.

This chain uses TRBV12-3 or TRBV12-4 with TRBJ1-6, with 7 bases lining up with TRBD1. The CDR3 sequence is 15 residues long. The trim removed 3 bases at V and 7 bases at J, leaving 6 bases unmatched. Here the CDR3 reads CASSLTQGGNSPLHF. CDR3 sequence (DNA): TGTGCCAGCAGTTTGACTCAGGGGGGAAATTCACCCCTCCACTTT.

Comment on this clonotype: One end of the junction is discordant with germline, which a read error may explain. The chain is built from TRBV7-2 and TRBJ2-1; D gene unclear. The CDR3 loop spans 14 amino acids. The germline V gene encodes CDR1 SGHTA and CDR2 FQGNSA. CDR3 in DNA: TGCGCCAGCAGCCCCAGGTATGAAAACAATGAGCAGTTCTTC. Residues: CASSPRYENNEQFF.

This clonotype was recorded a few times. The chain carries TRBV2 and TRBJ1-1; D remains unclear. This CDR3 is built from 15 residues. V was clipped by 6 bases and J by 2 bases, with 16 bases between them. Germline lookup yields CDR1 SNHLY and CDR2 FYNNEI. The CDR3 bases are TGTGCCAGCAGGCCCAGGCCTGGACCAAACACTGAAGCTTTCTTT. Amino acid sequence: CASRPRPGPNTEAFF. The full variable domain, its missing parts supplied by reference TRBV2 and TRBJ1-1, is EPEVTQTPSHQVTQMGQEVILRCVPISNHLYFYWYRQILGQKVEFLVSFYNNEISEKSEIFDDQFSVERPDGSNFTLKIRSTKLEDSAMYFCASRPRPGPNTEAFFGQGTRLTVV.

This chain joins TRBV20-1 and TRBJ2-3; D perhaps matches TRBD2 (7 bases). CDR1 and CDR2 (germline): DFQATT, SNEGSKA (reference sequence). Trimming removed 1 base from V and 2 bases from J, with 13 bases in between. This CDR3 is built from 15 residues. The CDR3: CSARVGGGPTDTQYF. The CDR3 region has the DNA TGCAGTGCTAGAGTCGGCGGGGGCCCCACAGATACGCAGTATTTT.

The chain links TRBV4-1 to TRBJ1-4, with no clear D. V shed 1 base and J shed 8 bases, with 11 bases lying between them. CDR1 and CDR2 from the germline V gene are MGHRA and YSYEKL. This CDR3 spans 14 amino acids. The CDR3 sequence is CASSQAQVREKLFF. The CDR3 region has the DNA TGCGCCAGCAGCCAAGCGCAGGTACGGGAAAAACTGTTTTTT.

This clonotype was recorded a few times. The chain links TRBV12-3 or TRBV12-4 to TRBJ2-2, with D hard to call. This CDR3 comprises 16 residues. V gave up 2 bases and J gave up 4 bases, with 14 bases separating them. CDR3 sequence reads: CASSLPSGVGTGELFF. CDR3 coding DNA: TGTGCCAGCAGTTTACCTTCAGGTGTGGGCACCGGGGAGCTGTTTTTT.

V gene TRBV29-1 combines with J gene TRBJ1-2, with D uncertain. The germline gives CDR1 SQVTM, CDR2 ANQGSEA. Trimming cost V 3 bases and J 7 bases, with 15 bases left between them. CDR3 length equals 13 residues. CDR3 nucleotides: TGCAGCGTTGATTCCCCCCGGCGTAGTGGCTACACCTTC. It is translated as CSVDSPRRSGYTF.

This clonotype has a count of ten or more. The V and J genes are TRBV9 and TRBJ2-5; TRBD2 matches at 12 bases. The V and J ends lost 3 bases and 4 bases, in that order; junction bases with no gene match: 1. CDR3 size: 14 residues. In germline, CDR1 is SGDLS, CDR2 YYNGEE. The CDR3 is CASSAGLAGETQYF. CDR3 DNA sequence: TGTGCCAGCAGCGCGGGACTAGCGGGAGAGACCCAGTACTTC.

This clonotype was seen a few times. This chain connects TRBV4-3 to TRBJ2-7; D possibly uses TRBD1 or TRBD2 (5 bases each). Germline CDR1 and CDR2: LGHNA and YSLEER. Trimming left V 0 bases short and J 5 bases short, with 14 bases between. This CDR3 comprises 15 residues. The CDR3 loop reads CASSQEESRGHEQYF. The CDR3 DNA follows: TGCGCCAGCAGCCAAGAAGAGTCTCGGGGCCACGAGCAGTACTTC.

This CDR3 is CASSLWGRQGSYNEQYF. CDR3 DNA sequence: TGTGCCAGCAGTTTATGGGGCCGGCAGGGCTCCTACAATGAGCAGTACTTC. The rearrangement links TRBV28 to TRBJ2-7; maybe TRBD1 (5 bases). The germline V gene has CDR1 MDHEN and CDR2 SYDVKM. The CDR3 loop spans 17 amino acids. Trimming left V 0 bases short and J 7 bases short, with 22 bases between.

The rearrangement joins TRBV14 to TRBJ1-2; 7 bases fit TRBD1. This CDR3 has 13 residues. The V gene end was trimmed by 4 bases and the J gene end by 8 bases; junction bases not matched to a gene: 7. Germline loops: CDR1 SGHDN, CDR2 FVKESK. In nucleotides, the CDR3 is TGTGCCAGCAGCCCTAACAGGGGTCGGGGCTACACCTTC. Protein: CASSPNRGRGYTF. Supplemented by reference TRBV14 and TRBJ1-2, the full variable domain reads EAGVTQFPSHSVIEKGQTVTLRCDPISGHDNLYWYRRVMGKEIKFLLHFVKESKQDESGMPNNRFLAERTGGTYSTLKVQPAELEDSGVYFCASSPNRGRGYTFGSGTRLTVV.

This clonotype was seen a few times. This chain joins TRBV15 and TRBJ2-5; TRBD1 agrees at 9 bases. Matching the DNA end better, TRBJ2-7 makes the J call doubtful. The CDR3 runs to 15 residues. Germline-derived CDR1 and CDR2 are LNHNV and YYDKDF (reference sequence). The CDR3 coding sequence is TGTGCCACCAGCAGAGAGGGGACAGGGTTCGACGAGCAGTACTTC. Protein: CATSREGTGFDEQYF.